This T cell receptor beta chain was captured in a study of human T cells and chemical hapten exposure. Whole-study context: Enrolled patients were predominantly female and had alopecia areata, totalis or universalis.

MiXCR, applied by TCRdb to the RACE reads, yields one record per CDR3 protein. The table records about 380,000 distinct CDR3 sequences, roughly 5% of them present only once. Time point defined: patch test 1, 2 weeks after DPC sensitization. Described treatment: therapeutic diphenylcyclopropenone sensitization with weekly scalp DPC. Germline lookup yields CDR1 SGHTA and CDR2 FQGNSA. V was trimmed by 1 base and J by 0 bases, leaving 11 bases between them. The CDR3 sequence is 16 residues long. This clonotype appeared a few times. The receptor comes from a woman aged 50 to 60 with alopecia areata. Some clones in this sample may be carry-over from other donors' samples. The chain carries TRBV7-2 and TRBJ2-3; no reliable D call. The material was whole blood, obtained in connection with sensitization to the hapten diphenylcyclopropenone (DPC). The CDR3: CASSLEGPVSTDTQYF. For the CDR3, the DNA is TGTGCCAGCAGCTTAGAAGGGCCCGTCAGCACAGATACGCAGTATTTT.